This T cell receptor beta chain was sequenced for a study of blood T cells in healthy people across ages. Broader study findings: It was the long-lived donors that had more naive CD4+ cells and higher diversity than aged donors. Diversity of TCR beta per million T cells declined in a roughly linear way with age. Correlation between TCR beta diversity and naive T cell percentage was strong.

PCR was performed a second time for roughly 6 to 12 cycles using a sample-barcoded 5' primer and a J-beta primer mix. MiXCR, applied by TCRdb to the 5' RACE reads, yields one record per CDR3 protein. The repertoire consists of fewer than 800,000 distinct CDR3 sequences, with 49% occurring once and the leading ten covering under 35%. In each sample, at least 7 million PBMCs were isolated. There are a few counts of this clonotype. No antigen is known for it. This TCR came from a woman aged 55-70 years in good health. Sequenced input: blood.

The CDR3 DNA reads TGCAGCATAGTGGCTTCTCGGGGGTACAATGAGCAGTTCTTC. Residues: CSIVASRGYNEQFF. This chain joins TRBV29-1 and TRBJ2-1; D is perhaps TRBD2 (6 bases). Per the germline V gene, CDR1 is SQVTM and CDR2 is ANQGSEA. The CDR3 length is 14 residues. V was cut by 8 bases and J by 4 bases, with 18 bases left in between.